This T cell receptor beta chain was recovered during a study of cytomegalovirus exposure and HLA in healthy donors. This CDR3 is 15 amino acids long. Germline CDR1 MDHEN, CDR2 SYDVKM. Trimming stripped 5 bases from V and 5 bases from J, with 18 bases between. The PCR was carried out with 60 Vbeta primers and 13 Jbeta primers. Generated by immunoSEQ multiplex PCR, the TCRdb table keeps only in-frame clones and is missing some. The sample has around 150,000 clones; approximately 80% are singletons. The clonotype was recovered from a young man in good health and CMV-seronegative. This chain connects TRBV28 to TRBJ1-2, with D tentatively TRBD1 (5 bases). The material sequenced was PBMCs. As DNA, the CDR3 is TGTGCCAGCAGTAACCTGACAGATAAAATTTATGGCTACACCTTC. Translation: CASSNLTDKIYGYTF.